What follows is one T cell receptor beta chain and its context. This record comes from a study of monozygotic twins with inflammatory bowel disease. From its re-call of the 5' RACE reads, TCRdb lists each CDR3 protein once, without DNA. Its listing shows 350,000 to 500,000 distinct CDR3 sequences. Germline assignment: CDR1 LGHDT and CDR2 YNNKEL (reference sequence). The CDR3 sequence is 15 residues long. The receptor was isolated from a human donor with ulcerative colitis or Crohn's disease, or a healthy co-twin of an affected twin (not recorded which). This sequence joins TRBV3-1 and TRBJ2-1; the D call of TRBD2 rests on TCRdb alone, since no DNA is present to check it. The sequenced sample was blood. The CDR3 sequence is CASSSSSGGYNEQFF.